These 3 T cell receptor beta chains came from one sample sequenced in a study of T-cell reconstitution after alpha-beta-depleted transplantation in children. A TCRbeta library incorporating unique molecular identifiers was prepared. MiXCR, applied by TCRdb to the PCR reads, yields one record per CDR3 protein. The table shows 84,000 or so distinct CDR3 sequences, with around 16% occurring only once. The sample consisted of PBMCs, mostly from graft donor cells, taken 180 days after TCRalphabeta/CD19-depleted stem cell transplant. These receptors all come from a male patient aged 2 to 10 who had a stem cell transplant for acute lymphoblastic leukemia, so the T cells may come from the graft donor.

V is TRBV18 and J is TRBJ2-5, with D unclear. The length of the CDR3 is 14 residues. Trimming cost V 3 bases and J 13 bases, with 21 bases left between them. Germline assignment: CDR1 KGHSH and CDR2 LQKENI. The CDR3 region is CASSPQGIQETRYF. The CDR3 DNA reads TGTGCCAGCTCACCGCAAGGGATCCAAGAGACACGGTACTTC.

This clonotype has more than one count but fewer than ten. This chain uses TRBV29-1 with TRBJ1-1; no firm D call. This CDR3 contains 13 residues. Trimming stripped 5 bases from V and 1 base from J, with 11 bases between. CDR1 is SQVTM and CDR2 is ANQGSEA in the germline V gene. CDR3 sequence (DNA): TGCAGCGTTTTCTTCAACCCGAACACTGAAGCTTTCTTT. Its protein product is CSVFFNPNTEAFF.

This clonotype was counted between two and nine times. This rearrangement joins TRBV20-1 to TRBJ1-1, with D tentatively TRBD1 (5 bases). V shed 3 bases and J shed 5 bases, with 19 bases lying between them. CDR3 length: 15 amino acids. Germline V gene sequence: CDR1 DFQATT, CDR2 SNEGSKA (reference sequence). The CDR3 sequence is CSASDNMGGGTEAFF. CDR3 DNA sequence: TGCAGTGCTAGTGATAATATGGGGGGTGGTACTGAAGCTTTCTTT.